The T cell receptor (beta chain) under discussion was sequenced for a study of T cells in Graves' hyperthyroidism and ophthalmopathy. Newly diagnosed patients aged 18 to 65 had hyperthyroidism of under 2 months' duration. Overall study results and limits: In the blood, most expanded thyroid clonotypes above 0.001 appeared as well.

From RNA transcripts, TCR beta CDR3 regions were amplified. During a first-round RT-PCR of the TCR CDR3, the HTBI primer set was used. One entry per CDR3 protein, called by TCRdb with MiXCR from the multiplex PCR reads. The profile shows around 800,000 distinct CDR3 sequences, about two fifths of them singletons. The CDR3 length is 17 residues. Trimming removed 4 bases at V and 6 bases at J, with 25 bases between. Germline values: CDR1 SGDLS, CDR2 YYNGEE. A note on this clonotype: The antigen is undetermined.

Sequencing used blood. The TCR comes from a man younger than 35 with Graves' hyperthyroidism. The chain joins TRBV9 to TRBJ1-2; tentatively, D is TRBD1 (6 bases). The CDR3 region is CASSTEGVAVGFHGYTF. The CDR3 DNA reads as TGTGCCAGCAGCACTGAGGGGGTTGCGGTGGGGTTCCATGGCTACACCTTC.